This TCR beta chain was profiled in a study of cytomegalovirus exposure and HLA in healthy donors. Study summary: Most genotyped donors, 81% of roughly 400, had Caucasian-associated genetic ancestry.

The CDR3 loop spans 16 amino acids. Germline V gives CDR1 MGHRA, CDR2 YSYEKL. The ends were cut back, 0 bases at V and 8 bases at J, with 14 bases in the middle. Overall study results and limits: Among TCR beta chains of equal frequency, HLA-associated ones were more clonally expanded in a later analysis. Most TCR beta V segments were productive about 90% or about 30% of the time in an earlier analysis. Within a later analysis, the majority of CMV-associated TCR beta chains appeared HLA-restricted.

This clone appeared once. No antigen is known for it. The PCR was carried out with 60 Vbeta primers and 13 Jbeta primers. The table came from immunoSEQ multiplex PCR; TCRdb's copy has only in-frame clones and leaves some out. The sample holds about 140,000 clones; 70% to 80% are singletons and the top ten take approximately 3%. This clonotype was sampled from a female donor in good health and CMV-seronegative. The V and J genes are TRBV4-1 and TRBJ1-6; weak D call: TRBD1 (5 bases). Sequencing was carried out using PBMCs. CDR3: CASSQDGAGRYSPLHF. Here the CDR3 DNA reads TGCGCCAGCAGCCAAGATGGAGCAGGGCGATATTCACCCCTCCACTTT.